This entry describes one T cell receptor (beta chain). Antigen unknown. Unique molecular identifiers (one per individual cDNA molecule) were attached. A single record per CDR3 protein comes from TCRdb applying MiXCR to the 5' RACE reads. The sample includes just over 95,000 distinct CDR3 sequences, 9.5% to 12% seen only once; the top ten take approximately 5.3%. CDR1 is GTSNPN, CDR2 SVGIG, per germline (reference sequence). The CDR3 loop spans 14 amino acids. The V and J ends lost 2 bases and 7 bases, in that order; junction bases with no gene match: 10. The sample comes from a study of early T cells in non-severe SARS-CoV-2 infection. In the study overall: Bulk RNA from unsorted whole blood was sequenced; chains were unpaired. Study-wide points: Using VDJdb, the matching emphasized anti-spike CD8 responses while missing private and CD4 specificities.

The sample was whole blood. V gene TRBV30 combines with J gene TRBJ2-7; 8 nucleotides match TRBD1. This receptor was taken from an adult who was a healthcare worker with PCR-confirmed SARS-CoV-2 infection or an uninfected control (not recorded which). CDR3 sequence reads: CAWSTRTGFDEQYF. CDR3 nucleotides: TGTGCCTGGAGTACTAGGACAGGGTTCGATGAGCAGTACTTC.